The 14 T cell receptor beta chains below come from one sample, sequenced in a study of CD8+ T cells in alopecia areata. Following RNA extraction, reverse transcription yielded cDNA that acted as the sequencing template. TCRdb keeps only in-frame clones here, not all; method: immunoSEQ multiplex PCR. The sample lists approximately 190,000 clones, roughly 64% occurring once. The treatment was: oral pan-JAK inhibitor, 5-10 mg twice daily. Sample: CD4+ T cells sorted from blood, taken at week 24, from a patient treated with tofacitinib. These receptors came from a human donor with alopecia areata.

This chain uses TRBV5-1 with TRBJ2-5, with D uncertain. CDR3 length equals 15 residues. The germline CDR1 and CDR2 sequences are SGHRS and YFSETQ. Trimming stripped 1 base from V and 3 bases from J, with 13 bases between. The CDR3 sequence: CASSLMVLTKETQYF. Here the CDR3 DNA reads TGCGCCAGCAGCTTGATGGTTCTGACAAAAGAGACCCAGTACTTC.

The chain links TRBV15 to TRBJ1-1, with D perhaps TRBD1 (5 bases). This CDR3 region has 13 residues. Germline values: CDR1 LNHNV, CDR2 YYDKDF (reference sequence). Trimming pared 3 bases from V and 10 bases from J, leaving 15 bases between. DNA of the CDR3: TGTGCCACCAGCAGCCCGAACCGGGACGGAGCTTTCTTT. This codes for CATSSPNRDGAFF. The whole variable domain, filled in from reference TRBV15 and TRBJ1-1, reads DAMVIQNPRYQVTQFGKPVTLSCSQTLNHNVMYWYQQKSSQAPKLLFHYYDKDFNNEADTPDNFQSRRPNTSFCFLDIRSPGLGDTAMYLCATSSPNRDGAFFGQGTRLTVV.

This CDR3 reads CASSYSGLTGELFF. The CDR3 DNA reads as TGTGCCAGCAGTTACTCGGGACTCACCGGGGAGCTGTTTTTT. The chain links TRBV6-6 to TRBJ2-2, with a tentative D call TRBD2 (6 bases). The CDR3 runs 14 residues. Germline V gene data show CDR1 as MNHNY and CDR2 as SVGAGI (reference sequence). With 0 bases removed from V and 4 bases from J, the gap between germline ends came to 6 bases.

This clone showed up just a few times. V usage is TRBV19 and J usage is TRBJ2-3, with 9 bases matching TRBD2. This CDR3 is 14 amino acids long. V was pared by 7 bases and J by 1 base, with 3 bases of the junction left unmatched. Germline CDR1 is LNHDA and CDR2 is SQIVND (reference sequence). The CDR3 spells CASKERGGTDTQYF. In DNA, the CDR3 is TGTGCCAGTAAGGAGCGGGGGGGCACAGATACGCAGTATTTT. Supplemented by reference TRBV19 and TRBJ2-3, the full variable domain reads DGGITQSPKYLFRKEGQNVTLSCEQNLNHDAMYWYRQDPGQGLRLIYYSQIVNDFQKGDIAEGYSVSREKKESFPLTVTSAQKNPTAFYLCASKERGGTDTQYFGPGTRLTVL.

J is TRBJ2-2 and V is TRBV14, with D unresolved. Trimming shortened V by 1 base and J by 0 bases, and 9 bases separated the two germline ends. This CDR3 is built from 16 residues. CDR1 and CDR2 (germline): SGHDN, FVKESK. The CDR3 is CASSQGFNANTGELFF. The CDR3, as DNA: TGTGCCAGCAGCCAAGGGTTCAACGCGAACACCGGGGAGCTGTTTTTT. The full variable domain, its missing parts supplied by reference TRBV14 and TRBJ2-2, is EAGVTQFPSHSVIEKGQTVTLRCDPISGHDNLYWYRRVMGKEIKFLLHFVKESKQDESGMPNNRFLAERTGGTYSTLKVQPAELEDSGVYFCASSQGFNANTGELFFGEGSRLTVL.

The sample holds a few counts of this clone. This chain links TRBV28 with TRBJ1-5, with D perhaps matching TRBD1 (5 bases). Per germline, CDR1 MDHEN and CDR2 SYDVKM. V lost 11 bases, J lost 5 bases, and 16 bases lay in between. The CDR3 contains 13 residues. The CDR3 sequence: CAAAGTTDQPQHF. The CDR3 DNA is TGTGCCGCAGCCGGGACTACAGATCAGCCCCAGCATTTT. The complete variable domain, with remaining parts taken from reference TRBV28 and TRBJ1-5, reads DVKVTQSSRYLVKRTGEKVFLECVQDMDHENMFWYRQDPGLGLRLIYFSYDVKMKEKGDIPEGYSVSREKKERFSLILESASTNQTSMYLCAAAGTTDQPQHFGDGTRLSIL.

This clone was seen more than once but under ten times. The V gene is TRBV4-2, the J gene TRBJ2-3, with 8 bases identical to TRBD2. Per the germline V gene, CDR1 is LGHNA and CDR2 is YNFKEQ. The junction had 14 bases not matched to a gene; V was cut back by 0 bases and J by 6 bases. The CDR3 totals 18 residues. Written as DNA, the CDR3 is TGTGCCAGCAGCCAAGATCAGGGGCGGGGGGCCGTTCAGGATACGCAGTATTTT. It yields the protein CASSQDQGRGAVQDTQYF.

The table lists this clone with a count of one. The chain carries TRBV6-5 and TRBJ2-3; the D is unclear. The CDR3 extends over 14 amino acids. The germline V gene has CDR1 MNHEY and CDR2 SVGAGI. V dropped 9 bases and J dropped 0 bases, with 13 bases sitting between them. In nucleotides, the CDR3 is TGTGCCAGTAGAAAAGGTTCAAGCACAGATACGCAGTATTTT. This sequence encodes CASRKGSSTDTQYF.

This clone has more than one count but fewer than ten. The chain employs TRBV5-4 and TRBJ2-4; 14 positions agree with TRBD2. V shed 4 bases and J 0 bases; nucleotides not matched to a gene: 12. Germline V lookup: CDR1 SGHNT, CDR2 YYREEE (reference sequence). The CDR3 length is 20 residues. The CDR3 region has the DNA TGTGCCAGCAGCGGCGGGACTAGCGGGGGTGAACCGCTAGCCAAAAACATTCAGTACTTC. It specifies CASSGGTSGGEPLAKNIQYF.

The CDR3 loop reads CSVSASGNEQFF. CDR3 coding DNA: TGCAGCGTTTCGGCGAGCGGCAATGAGCAGTTCTTC. The V gene is TRBV29-1, the J gene TRBJ2-1; tentative D call: TRBD2 (5 bases). There are 12 residues in the CDR3. Deletions cut 5 bases from V and 6 bases from J, with 11 bases between. Germline loops: CDR1 SQVTM, CDR2 ANQGSEA.

V gene TRBV2 combines with J gene TRBJ2-5; 11 positions agree with TRBD2. This CDR3 is 15 amino acids long. The V segment lost 7 bases and the J segment 4 bases; nucleotides outside the gene matches: 8. CDR1 is SNHLY and CDR2 is FYNNEI in the germline V gene. The CDR3 loop is CASTETSGNGETQYF. CDR3 sequence (DNA): TGTGCCAGCACTGAGACTAGCGGGAATGGAGAGACCCAGTACTTC.

This chain joins TRBV30 and TRBJ1-2; D is unresolved. The V gene lost 1 base and the J gene lost 4 bases, with 7 bases spanning the gap. Germline V lookup: CDR1 GTSNPN, CDR2 SVGIG (reference sequence). The CDR3 has 12 amino acids. CDR3 DNA sequence: TGTGCCTGGAGTGAACAGTCCTATGGCTACACCTTC. This sequence encodes CAWSEQSYGYTF.

V gene TRBV30 combines with J gene TRBJ2-5, with 12 bases matching TRBD2. V lost 4 bases and J lost 5; bases outside the gene matches: 8. Germline values: CDR1 GTSNPN, CDR2 SVGIG (reference sequence). The CDR3 is made up of 15 amino acids. The CDR3 sequence is CAWTSGRANSETQYF. The CDR3 DNA is TGTGCCTGGACTAGCGGGAGGGCCAATAGTGAGACCCAGTACTTC.

The chain combines TRBV30 with TRBJ2-3; TRBD2 agrees at 7 bases. Per germline, CDR1 GTSNPN and CDR2 SVGIG (reference sequence). The V and J ends lost 5 bases and 0 bases, in that order; junction bases with no gene match: 2. The CDR3 totals 13 residues. This CDR3 reads CAWGSGSTDTQYF. The CDR3 nucleotides are TGTGCCTGGGGTAGCGGGAGCACAGATACGCAGTATTTT.